The sequence of this TCR beta chain was determined in a study of shared clonotypes between healthy human individuals. Whole-study results and caveats: Although depth was large, rarefaction showed that sequencing of the sorted subsets was incomplete. Lower generation probabilities were found for non-shared clonotypes than for those shared by all four donors.

Running of the assay took place at deep level. Each cell subset's genomic DNA was divided evenly among several immunoSEQ plates. TCRdb's table, derived via immunoSEQ multiplex PCR, lists solely in-frame clones and lacks some. The sample has fewer than 1.4 million clones, approximately 80% seen once. About this clone itself: The antigen remains undetermined.

Sequencing was performed on memory CD4+ T cells from PBMCs. Described subset: CD45RA-negative fraction. The TCR comes from a man younger than 35 in good health. Some clones in this sample may be carry-over from other donors' samples.

Written as DNA, the CDR3 is TGTGCCAGCAGCTTGGGCGGCAGGGGATTTGGGGCCAACGTCCTGACTTTC. Translation gives CASSLGGRGFGANVLTF. The chain has TRBV5-4 and TRBJ2-6; possibly TRBD1 for D (6 bases). The germline gives CDR1 SGHNT, CDR2 YYREEE (reference sequence). Trimming cost V 0 bases and J 3 bases, with 13 bases left between them. This CDR3 contains 17 residues. The full variable domain, rest sourced from reference TRBV5-4 and TRBJ2-6, is ETGVTQSPTHLIKTRGQQVTLRCSSQSGHNTVSWYQQALGQGPQFIFQYYREEENGRGNFPPRFSGLQFPNYSSELNVNALELDDSALYLCASSLGGRGFGANVLTFGAGSRLTVL.